The clone carrying this T cell receptor beta chain has a count of ten or more. Its antigen is unknown. These data originate in a study of T cells in Graves' hyperthyroidism and ophthalmopathy. The study defined stable Graves' hyperthyroidism as no ophthalmopathy progression within 18 months. Study-wide results and caveats: Ophthalmopathy onset followed model prediction by a median about 6.5 months.

RNA transcripts yielded amplified TCR beta CDR3 regions. The HTBI primer set served for first-round RT-PCR of the TCR CDR3. TCRdb independently ran MiXCR on the multiplex PCR reads; one entry per CDR3 protein. The data show about 590,000 distinct CDR3 sequences, approximately 15% seen once. The CDR3 spans 16 residues. V lost 3 bases, J lost 2 bases, and 15 bases lay in between. Germline V gene sequence: CDR1 KGHSH, CDR2 LQKENI. The chain joins TRBV18 to TRBJ2-3; D not certain. Sequencing was done on a sample of blood. This sequence was found in a woman under 40 with Graves' hyperthyroidism. CDR3 amino acids: CASSPNAPRITDTQYF. Written as DNA, the CDR3 is TGTGCCAGCTCACCGAACGCCCCACGGATCACAGATACGCAGTATTTT. Supplemented by reference TRBV18 and TRBJ2-3, the full variable domain reads NAGVMQNPRHLVRRRGQEARLRCSPMKGHSHVYWYRQLPEEGLKFMVYLQKENIIDESGMPKERFSAEFPKEGPSILRIQQVVRGDSAAYFCASSPNAPRITDTQYFGPGTRLTVL.